This T cell receptor (beta chain) was found in a study of T cells in Graves' hyperthyroidism and ophthalmopathy. Study-wide context: Peripheral blood sampling occurred at initial diagnosis, before any treatment. Notes on the study in general: In simple terms, a model built on 13 V-J features told ophthalmopathy apart from stable hyperthyroidism.

This clonotype occurred a few times. The antigen remains unidentified. What was amplified from RNA transcripts were TCR beta CDR3 regions. The primer set for the first-round RT-PCR of the TCR CDR3 was HTBI. TCRdb recomputed calls from the multiplex PCR reads with MiXCR, one row per CDR3 protein. In the table there are 480,000 or so distinct CDR3 sequences, approximately 15% of which are singletons. Diagnoses rested on clinical symptoms, serum thyroxine and TRAb, thyroid ultrasound and orbital computed tomography. The clonotype was recovered from a woman aged 18 to 35 with Graves' hyperthyroidism. The source material was blood.

This chain's CDR3 is CAWLFGNTGELFF. For the CDR3, the DNA is TGTGCCTGGCTCTTCGGGAACACCGGGGAGCTGTTTTTT. V gene TRBV30 combines with J gene TRBJ2-2; D is ambiguous. V was clipped by 5 bases and J by 1 base, with 8 bases between them. This CDR3 has 13 residues. CDR1 GTSNPN and CDR2 SVGIG come from the germline V gene (reference sequence).